The rows below give T cell receptor beta chains drawn from one sample of a study of cytomegalovirus exposure and HLA in healthy donors. Measured with immunoSEQ multiplex PCR; TCRdb has only the in-frame clones, and not every one. Here the sample spans around 49,000 clones, around 82% being singletons. Sequenced input: PBMCs. The receptors derive from a man aged 25 to 40 in good health and CMV-seropositive. Each CDR3 is given with its conserved first and last residue.

CDR3aa | v_gene
CATRGGFYEQYF | TRBV10-3
CASSVSGQLNQPQHF | TRBV9
CASSKERDRGGMKAYEQYF | TRBV21-1
CATSRDPTQGGNEQFF | TRBV15
CASSVATNEKLFF | TRBV2
CASSRAGEAFF | TRBV6-5
CASSPTGGGNTEAFF | TRBV19
CASSFNGAASGEKLFF | TRBV27
CASRRDREPEAFF | TRBV11-2
CASSDSAGGNNEQFF | TRBV6-4
CARTLTGLGYGYTF | TRBV28
CASSLDTNQPQHF | TRBV5-1
CASRGGGGNEQFF | TRBV6-5
CASSSTRTGVNTEAFF | TRBV19
CASMAGDTNDEQYF | TRBV10-2
CSLAIRGRDYGYTF | TRBV29-1
CASSLTYNYGYTF | TRBV27
CAWSYRDRVDQPQHF | TRBV30
CASSQTRQGLKDTIYF | TRBV14
CASSPATGIAGELFF | TRBV18
CASSSGQSGNTIYF | TRBV7-9
CASSLGTVQETQYF | TRBV5-4
CASSLLGVYNEQFF | TRBV5-6
CASSLGGRVQETQYF | TRBV28
CASSFRGGVSDEQFF | TRBV11-2
CASSGRVATGRAEAFF | TRBV9
CASSLWRQETQYF | TRBV11-2
CASSQRSAAQHF | TRBV28
CASSLLPGSSYEQYF | TRBV11-1
CASNQGNQPQHF | TRBV6-6
CASSQQTGVAEAFF | TRBV4-1
CASSLGTPDQPQHF | TRBV7-6
CASSPPTGGQFF | TRBV9
CASSLGGYDEKLFF | TRBV7-9
CASSIDSRSNNSPLHF | TRBV19
CASGAYPRDTQYF | TRBV6-1
CASSLQTGSTYEQYF | TRBV5-1
CAWTRTNYGYTF | TRBV30
CASLAISSYEQYF | TRBV28
CASSDRGIYEQYF | TRBV19